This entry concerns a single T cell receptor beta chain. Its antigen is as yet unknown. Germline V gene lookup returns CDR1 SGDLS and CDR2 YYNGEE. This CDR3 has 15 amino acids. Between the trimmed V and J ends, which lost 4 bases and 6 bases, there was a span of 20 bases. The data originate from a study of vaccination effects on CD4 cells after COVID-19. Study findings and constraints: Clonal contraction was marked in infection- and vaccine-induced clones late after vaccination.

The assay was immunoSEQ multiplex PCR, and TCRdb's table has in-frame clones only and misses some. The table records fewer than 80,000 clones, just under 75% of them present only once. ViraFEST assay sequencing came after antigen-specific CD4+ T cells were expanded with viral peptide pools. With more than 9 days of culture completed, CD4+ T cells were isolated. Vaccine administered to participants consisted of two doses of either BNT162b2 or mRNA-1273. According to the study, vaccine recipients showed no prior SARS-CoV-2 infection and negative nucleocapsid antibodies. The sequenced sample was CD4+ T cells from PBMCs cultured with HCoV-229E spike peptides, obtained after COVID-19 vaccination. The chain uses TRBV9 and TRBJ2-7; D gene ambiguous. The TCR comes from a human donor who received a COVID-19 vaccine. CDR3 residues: CASSPVSKVECEQYV. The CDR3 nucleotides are TGTGCCAGCAGCCCAGTCTCCAAGGTGGAGTGCGAGCAGTACGTC.